The 7 T cell receptor beta chains given below trace back to one sample, sequenced in a study of cytomegalovirus exposure and HLA in healthy donors. PCR employed 60 Vbeta and 13 Jbeta primers. Sequencing used immunoSEQ multiplex PCR; TCRdb keeps in-frame clones, though not all of them. The top ten hold roughly 2% of the sample, which has fewer than 200,000 clones, 75% to 85% seen once. The specimen sequenced was PBMCs. These receptors all come from a woman in her thirties in good health and CMV-seronegative.

The table lists this clone with a few counts. The V gene is TRBV2, the J gene TRBJ2-7, with TRBD1 matching over 7 bases. The CDR3 has 14 amino acids. V trimming: 7 bases; J trimming: 0 bases; junction bases outside the gene matches: 6. CDR1 SNHLY and CDR2 FYNNEI come from the germline V gene. As DNA, the CDR3 is TGTGCCAGCATTTTGACAGGGAGCTCCTACGAGCAGTACTTC. As protein: CASILTGSSYEQYF.

J is TRBJ1-1 and V is TRBV5-6, with 9 nucleotides matching TRBD1. The V segment lost 3 bases and the J segment 6 bases; nucleotides outside the gene matches: 6. The CDR3 contains 14 residues. Germline V CDR1 and CDR2: SGHDT, YYEEEE. The CDR3: CASSWTGAGAEAFF. The CDR3 DNA reads TGTGCCAGCAGCTGGACAGGGGCTGGGGCTGAAGCTTTCTTT.

The rearrangement uses TRBV7-9 and TRBJ2-5; 12 nucleotides line up with TRBD2. CDR3 length: 16 residues. V lost 2 bases, J lost 5 bases, and 6 bases stayed unmatched. Germline CDR1 reads SEHNR; CDR2 reads FQNEAQ (reference sequence). CDR3 in amino acids: CASSLPTSGSSETQYF. The CDR3 DNA follows: TGTGCCAGCAGCTTACCGACTAGCGGGAGTTCGGAGACCCAGTACTTC.

This clone was observed a single time. The genes are TRBV28 and TRBJ2-5, with 7 bases that match TRBD1. Germline assignment: CDR1 MDHEN and CDR2 SYDVKM. Trimming took 2 bases from V and 5 from J; bases not matched to a gene: 5. There are 14 residues in the CDR3. The CDR3 DNA reads as TGTGCCAGCAGTTTACAACAGGGGCTGGAGACCCAGTACTTC. This encodes CASSLQQGLETQYF.

CDR3 in DNA: TGTGCCAGCAGTGAGGAGAGAGCTAATGAAAAACTGTTTTTT. It codes for CASSEERANEKLFF. The chain carries TRBV2 and TRBJ1-4; the D is unclear. V shed 3 bases and J shed 3 bases, with 8 bases lying between them. The CDR3 has 14 residues. Per the germline V gene, CDR1 is SNHLY and CDR2 is FYNNEI.

The gene calls are TRBV6-1 and TRBJ1-2, with D uncertain. V lost 7 bases, J lost 4 bases, and 10 bases lay in between. The germline V gene has CDR1 MNHNS and CDR2 SASEGT. The length of the CDR3 is 12 residues. CDR3 in amino acids: CASTRHSYGYTF. DNA for the CDR3: TGTGCCAGCACCCGACACAGCTATGGCTACACCTTC.

The CDR3 region is CASSLGAGRADTQYF. The CDR3 DNA is TGTGCCAGCAGCTTAGGGGCAGGGAGGGCAGATACGCAGTATTTT. The V call is TRBV7-7, the J call TRBJ2-3; TRBD2 aligns across 7 bases. V lost 1 base, J lost 4 bases, and 5 bases stayed unmatched. This CDR3 spans 15 amino acids. Germline loops: CDR1 SSHAT, CDR2 FNYEAQ (reference sequence).